This TCR beta chain was captured in a study of OX40 agonist ivuxolimab in advanced cancers. Study summary: A mean age of approximately 58 years, range about 20 to 79, was recorded, and approximately 85% were male.

Produced via immunoSEQ multiplex PCR; TCRdb's table is partial and in-frame only. The repertoire holds around 60,000 clones, with 87% as singletons. The CDR3 runs 13 residues. Germline V gene data show CDR1 as LNHDA and CDR2 as SQIVND (reference sequence). V gave up 6 bases and J gave up 3 bases, with 11 bases separating them. The gene calls are TRBV19 and TRBJ1-2, with D perhaps matching TRBD1 (6 bases). Material: CD4+ or CD8+ T cells sorted from blood, obtained in a trial of the OX40 agonist ivuxolimab. This TCR came from an adult with an advanced solid tumor such as melanoma, head and neck, liver or kidney cancer. CDR3 amino acids: CASRIQGDYGYTF. The CDR3, as DNA: TGTGCCAGTAGAATACAGGGTGACTATGGCTACACCTTC.